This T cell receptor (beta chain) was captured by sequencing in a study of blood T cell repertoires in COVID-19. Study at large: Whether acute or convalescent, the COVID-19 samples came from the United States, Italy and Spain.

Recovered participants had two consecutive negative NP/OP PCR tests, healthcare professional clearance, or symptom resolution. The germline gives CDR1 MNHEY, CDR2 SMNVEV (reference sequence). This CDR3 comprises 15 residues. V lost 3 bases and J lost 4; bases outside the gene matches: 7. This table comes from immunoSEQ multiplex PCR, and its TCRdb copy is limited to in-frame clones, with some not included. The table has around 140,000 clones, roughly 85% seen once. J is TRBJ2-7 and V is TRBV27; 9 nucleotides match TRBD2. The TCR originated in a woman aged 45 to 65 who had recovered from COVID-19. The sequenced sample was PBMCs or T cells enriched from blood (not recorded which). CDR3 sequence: CASSFQAGGFYEQYF. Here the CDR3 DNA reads TGTGCCAGCAGTTTTCAAGCGGGAGGTTTTTACGAGCAGTACTTC.